The entry below gives a single T cell receptor (beta chain) sequence along with its context. The antigen remains unidentified. The data were obtained in a study of graft-versus-host responses after intestinal transplantation. At the level of the study: For approximately 3 years after anti-thymocyte globulin induction, all recipients took tacrolimus and steroids. Findings of the study overall: Recipient bone marrow held GvH clones, some seen earlier in ileum or blood. Individuals who had graft-donor T cell macrochimerism had allografts that showed high graft-versus-host to host-versus-graft clonal ratios.

CDR3 length equals 15 residues. The germline CDR1 and CDR2 sequences are LGHNA and YNFKEQ. Trimming cost V 0 bases and J 7 bases; bases outside gene matches: 7. TCRdb keeps only in-frame clones here, not all; method: immunoSEQ multiplex PCR. The table includes more than 65,000 clones, approximately 80% detected once. The clonotype comes from a human donor who was the organ donor for an intestinal transplant. J is TRBJ1-2 and V is TRBV4-2, with 8 bases fitting TRBD1. Sequenced here: unstimulated CD4+ T cells sorted from spleen or lymph node cells, sampled before transplant. CDR3 in amino acids: CASSQDGQGFGGYTF. CDR3 coding DNA: TGTGCCAGCAGCCAAGATGGACAGGGTTTCGGTGGCTACACCTTC.